These 17 T cell receptor beta chains were sequenced from one sample in a study of shared clonotypes between healthy human individuals. Profiled with immunoSEQ multiplex PCR; TCRdb holds only in-frame clones, not every one. Counted here are around 450,000 clones, around 79% occurring once; the ten biggest clones make up around 13%. Sequenced material: PBMCs. These TCRs come from a woman aged 40 to 50 in good health. Some clones in this sample may be carry-over from other donors' samples.

As for this clone: This same CDR3 is encoded by further DNA sequences in the sample. This chain joins TRBV6-5 and TRBJ2-6, with a tentative D call TRBD2 (5 bases). Deletions cut 6 bases from V and 0 bases from J, with 9 bases between. From germline, CDR1 is MNHEY and CDR2 SVGAGI. This CDR3 contains 15 residues. DNA of the CDR3: TGTGCCAGCAGACGGGGTGGCTCTGGGGCCAACGTCCTGACTTTC. Protein product: CASRRGGSGANVLTF.

This chain connects TRBV7-9 to TRBJ2-1, with 11 positions matching TRBD2. V was pared by 4 bases and J by 4 bases, with 6 bases of the junction left unmatched. This CDR3 has 16 residues. The germline CDR1 and CDR2 sequences are SEHNR and FQNEAQ (reference sequence). CDR3 sequence: CASSSLAGGLYNEQFF. CDR3 nucleotide sequence: TGTGCCAGCAGCTCCTTAGCGGGAGGGTTGTACAATGAGCAGTTCTTC.

This clone appeared a single time. The V and J genes are TRBV7-3 and TRBJ2-1; D is unresolved. Germline V gene lookup returns CDR1 SGHTA and CDR2 FQGTGA. The length of the CDR3 is 15 residues. V was trimmed by 2 bases and J by 5 bases, leaving 13 bases between them. CDR3 loop: CASSLSPGRNNEQFF. The CDR3, as DNA: TGTGCCAGCAGCTTATCTCCCGGGCGGAACAATGAGCAGTTCTTC.

This clone was seen just once. The rearrangement uses TRBV2 and TRBJ2-7; possibly TRBD1 for D (5 bases). Germline V gene lookup returns CDR1 SNHLY and CDR2 FYNNEI. Trimming left V 3 bases short and J 0 bases short, with 12 bases between. The CDR3 runs to 15 residues. This CDR3 is CASSDSPRVSYEQYF. CDR3 coding DNA: TGTGCCAGCAGTGATTCTCCCAGGGTCTCCTACGAGCAGTACTTC.

This rearrangement joins TRBV2 to TRBJ2-5, with D possibly matching TRBD1 (5 bases). Germline assignment: CDR1 SNHLY and CDR2 FYNNEI. Trimming left V 6 bases short and J 1 base short, with 9 bases between. The CDR3 length is 13 residues. The CDR3 loop is CASRRTPQETQYF. The CDR3 nucleotides are TGTGCCAGCAGAAGGACACCCCAAGAGACCCAGTACTTC.

The CDR3 DNA reads as TGTGCCAGCAGTCCAAGACAAAACTACGAGCAGTACTTC. Protein: CASSPRQNYEQYF. The chain joins TRBV27 to TRBJ2-7; D unclear. V lost 5 bases to trimming and J lost 3 bases, with 11 bases between them. CDR3 length equals 13 residues. Looked up from germline, CDR1 is MNHEY and CDR2 is SMNVEV (reference sequence).

This clone was seen only once. This chain links TRBV5-1 with TRBJ1-1; D is unclear. From germline, CDR1 is SGHRS and CDR2 YFSETQ. The V end was cut by 3 bases, the J end by 4 bases, with 13 bases between. This CDR3 is built from 14 residues. The CDR3: CASSWTAGSTEAFF. The CDR3 region has the DNA TGCGCCAGCAGCTGGACGGCCGGGAGCACTGAAGCTTTCTTT.

The chain has TRBV11-3 and TRBJ2-7; D is uncertain. V gave up 6 bases and J gave up 2 bases, with 11 bases separating them. Germline V gene data show CDR1 as SGHNT and CDR2 as YENEEA. This CDR3 region has 13 residues. The CDR3 coding sequence is TGTGCCAGCAGTGCTTGGGGTGCCTACGAGCAGTACTTC. Protein sequence: CASSAWGAYEQYF.

The J gene is TRBJ2-5, the V gene TRBV18; tentatively, D is TRBD1 or TRBD2 (5 bases each). The CDR3 is made up of 14 amino acids. CDR1 and CDR2 from the germline V gene are KGHSH and LQKENI. Trimming stripped 1 base from V and 1 base from J, with 7 bases between. In DNA, the CDR3 is TGTGCCAGCTCACCACGGGGGTCCCAAGAGACCCAGTACTTC. Translation gives CASSPRGSQETQYF.

This chain joins TRBV6-1 and TRBJ1-4; no reliable D call. The CDR3 extends over 21 amino acids. The ends were cut back, 2 bases at V and 3 bases at J, with 28 bases in the middle. Germline V CDR1 and CDR2: MNHNS, SASEGT. CDR3 bases: TGTGCCAGCAGTGAACTTGCCCGATCCCCTGAAACTCCAAGAGCTAATGAAAAACTGTTTTTT. As protein: CASSELARSPETPRANEKLFF.

V usage is TRBV18 and J usage is TRBJ2-1, with D possibly being TRBD2 (6 bases). The V gene lost 0 bases and the J gene lost 4 bases, with 22 bases spanning the gap. This CDR3 region has 19 residues. CDR1 is KGHSH and CDR2 is LQKENI in the germline V gene. CDR3 nucleotides: TGTGCCAGCTCACCACCGGGGGGAGGTGGAGTTCCCGGTTACAATGAGCAGTTCTTC. It codes for CASSPPGGGGVPGYNEQFF.

This clone has only one observation. Given a much more abundant clone one base away, this may be a read error. The sample carries other DNA sequences with the same CDR3. This chain uses TRBV5-4 with TRBJ2-3; D unclear. V lost 4 bases and J lost 0, with 3 bases in between. This CDR3 is built from 12 residues. Germline lookup yields CDR1 SGHNT and CDR2 YYREEE (reference sequence). The CDR3 DNA reads TGTGCCAGCAGCCCAAGCACAGATACGCAGTATTTT. It specifies CASSPSTDTQYF.

The chain joins TRBV5-1 to TRBJ1-1, with TRBD1 as a possible D gene (6 bases). This CDR3 has 13 residues. Germline V gene sequence: CDR1 SGHRS, CDR2 YFSETQ. V lost 0 bases, J lost 8 bases, and 11 bases lay in between. DNA of the CDR3: TGCGCCAGCAGCTTGGAAAGGGGGGGCGAAGCTTTCTTT. This encodes CASSLERGGEAFF.

For this clone: One junction end disagrees with the germline gene, perhaps due to a read error. V gene TRBV11-2 combines with J gene TRBJ2-7; 8 bases match TRBD2. The germline V gene encodes CDR1 SGHAT and CDR2 FQNNGV. The CDR3 sequence is 16 residues long. CDR3 region: CASSLALAGTGREQYF. CDR3 in DNA: TGTGCCAGCAGTTTAGCCTTAGCGGGAACCGGTCGAGAGCAGTACTTC. Full variable domain (remainder filled in from reference TRBV11-2 and TRBJ2-7): EAGVAQSPRYKIIEKRQSVAFWCNPISGHATLYWYQQILGQGPKLLIQFQNNGVVDDSQLPKDRFSAERLKGVDSTLKIQPAKLEDSAVYLCASSLALAGTGREQYFGPGTRLTVT.

In this sample, this clone turned up a few times. The CDR3 region is CASSVGEGSHYGYTF. The DNA for the CDR3 is TGTGCCAGCAGCGTAGGAGAGGGATCTCACTATGGCTACACCTTC. V and J are TRBV9 and TRBJ1-2; D ambiguous. Trimming took 0 bases from V and 3 from J, leaving 12 bases between them. The CDR3 consists of 15 residues. Germline CDR1 is SGDLS and CDR2 is YYNGEE.

The rearrangement links TRBV10-3 to TRBJ1-2; unclear D gene. Germline-derived CDR1 and CDR2 are ENHRY and SYGVKD. V lost 4 bases, J lost 2 bases, and 8 bases lay in between. This CDR3 spans 13 amino acids. CDR3 nucleotides: TGTGCCATCAGTGTGGGCGGGAACTATGGCTACACCTTC. It is translated as CAISVGGNYGYTF.

V and J are TRBV11-2 and TRBJ2-7, with D perhaps TRBD1 (5 bases). CDR1 is SGHAT, CDR2 FQNNGV, per germline. The CDR3 runs 13 residues. V was pared by 6 bases and J by 6 bases, with 15 bases between. CDR3 in amino acids: CASRIAGSFEQYF. CDR3 nucleotide sequence: TGTGCCAGCAGAATCGCAGGGTCATTCGAGCAGTACTTC.